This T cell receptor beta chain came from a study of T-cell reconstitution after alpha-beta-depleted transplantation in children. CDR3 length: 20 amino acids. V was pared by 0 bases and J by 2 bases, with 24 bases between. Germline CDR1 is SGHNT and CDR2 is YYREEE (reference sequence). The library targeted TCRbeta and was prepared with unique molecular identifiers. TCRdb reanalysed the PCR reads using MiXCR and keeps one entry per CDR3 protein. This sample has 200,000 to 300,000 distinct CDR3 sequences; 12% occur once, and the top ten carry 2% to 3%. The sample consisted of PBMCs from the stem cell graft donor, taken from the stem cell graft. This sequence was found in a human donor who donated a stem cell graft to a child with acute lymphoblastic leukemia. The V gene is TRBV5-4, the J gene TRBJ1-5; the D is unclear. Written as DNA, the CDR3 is TGTGCCAGCAGCTTGGAGTTCGGGGTAGTTGGAATTGACGGCAATCAGCCCCAGCATTTT. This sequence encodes CASSLEFGVVGIDGNQPQHF. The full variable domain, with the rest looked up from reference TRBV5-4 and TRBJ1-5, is ETGVTQSPTHLIKTRGQQVTLRCSSQSGHNTVSWYQQALGQGPQFIFQYYREEENGRGNFPPRFSGLQFPNYSSELNVNALELDDSALYLCASSLEFGVVGIDGNQPQHFGDGTRLSIL.